The TCR beta chain described here comes from a study of tumor-infiltrating lymphocytes in primary liver carcinoma. Study background: Measuring roughly 4.2 to 11 cm across, the tumors were staged as T1-T3 N0M0.

This clonotype has at least ten counts. Total RNA and DNA came together from around 20-30 mg of bulk tissue without cell sorting. Sampling of each tumor involved five separate regions. Each of the tumor samples contained in excess of 80% viable tumor cells. A primer matching the constant region was used to make TCR beta cDNA from 500 to 600 ng of total RNA. Modified slightly, ARM-PCR produced TCR beta libraries over three nested multiplex PCR rounds. TCRdb re-analysed the multiplex PCR reads in MiXCR, keeping a single row per CDR3 protein. The table includes about 74,000 distinct CDR3 sequences, about 72% detected once. This receptor was obtained from a man between 35 and 55 years old with primary liver carcinoma and hepatitis B virus infection. Sequenced sample: liver tumor tissue from sampling region 4. Subset: tumor region T4, right-lateral pole.

CDR3 amino acids: CASSNRGGYGYTF. CDR3 in DNA: TGTGCCAGCAGTAACAGGGGGGGCTATGGCTACACCTTC. The chain joins TRBV6-5 to TRBJ1-2; 8 bases match TRBD1. In germline, CDR1 is MNHEY, CDR2 SVGAGI. This CDR3 comprises 13 residues. V dropped 5 bases and J dropped 4; count of bases not matched to a gene: 3.